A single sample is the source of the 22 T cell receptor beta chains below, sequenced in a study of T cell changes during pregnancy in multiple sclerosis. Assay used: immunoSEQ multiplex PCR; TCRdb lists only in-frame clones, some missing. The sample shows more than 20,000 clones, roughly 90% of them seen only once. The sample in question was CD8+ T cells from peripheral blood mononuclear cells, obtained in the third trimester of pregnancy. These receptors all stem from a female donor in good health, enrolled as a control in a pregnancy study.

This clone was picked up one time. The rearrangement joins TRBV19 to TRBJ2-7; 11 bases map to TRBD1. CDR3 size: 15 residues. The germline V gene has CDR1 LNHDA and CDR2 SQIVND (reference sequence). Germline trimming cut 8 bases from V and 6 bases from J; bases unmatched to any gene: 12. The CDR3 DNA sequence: TGTGCCAGTTATCCCCGAAGGACAGGGGGCCGCGAGCAGTACTTC. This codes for CASYPRRTGGREQYF.

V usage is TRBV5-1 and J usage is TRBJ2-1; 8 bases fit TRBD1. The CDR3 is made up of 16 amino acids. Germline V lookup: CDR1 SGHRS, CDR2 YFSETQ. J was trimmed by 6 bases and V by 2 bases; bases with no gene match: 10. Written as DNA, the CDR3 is TGCGCCAGCAGCTTTAGCCGAGACAGGGGATTCAATGAGCAGTTCTTC. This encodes CASSFSRDRGFNEQFF.

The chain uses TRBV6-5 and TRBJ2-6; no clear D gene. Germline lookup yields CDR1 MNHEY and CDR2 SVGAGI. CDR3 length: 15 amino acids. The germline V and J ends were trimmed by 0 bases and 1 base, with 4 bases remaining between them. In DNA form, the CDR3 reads TGTGCCAGCAGTTACTCCCCGTCTGGGGCCAACGTCCTGACTTTC. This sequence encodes CASSYSPSGANVLTF.

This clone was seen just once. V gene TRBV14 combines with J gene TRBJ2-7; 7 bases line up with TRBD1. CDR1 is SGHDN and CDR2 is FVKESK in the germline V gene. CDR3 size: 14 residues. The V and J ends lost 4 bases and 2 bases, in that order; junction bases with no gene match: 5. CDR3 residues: CASSRAGTAYEQYF. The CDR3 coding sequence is TGTGCCAGCAGCCGCGCCGGGACAGCCTACGAGCAGTACTTC.

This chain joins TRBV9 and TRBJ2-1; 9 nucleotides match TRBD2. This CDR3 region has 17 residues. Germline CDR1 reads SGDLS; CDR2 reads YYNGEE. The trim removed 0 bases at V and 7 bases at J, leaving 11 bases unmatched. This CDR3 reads CASSVAFGGGAGNEQFF. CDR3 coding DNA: TGTGCCAGCAGCGTAGCTTTCGGCGGGGGGGCGGGAAATGAGCAGTTCTTC. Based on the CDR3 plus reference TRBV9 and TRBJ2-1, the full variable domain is DSGVTQTPKHLITATGQRVTLRCSPRSGDLSVYWYQQSLDQGLQFLIQYYNGEERAKGNILERFSAQQFPDLHSELNLSSLELGDSALYFCASSVAFGGGAGNEQFFGPGTRLTVL.

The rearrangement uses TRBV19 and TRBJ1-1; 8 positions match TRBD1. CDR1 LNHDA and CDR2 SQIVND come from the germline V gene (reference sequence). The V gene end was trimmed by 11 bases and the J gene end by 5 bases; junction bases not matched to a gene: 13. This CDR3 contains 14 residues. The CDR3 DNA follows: TGTGCCTCCACCCCAGGGGGCTTTGGAACTGAAGCTTTCTTT. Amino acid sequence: CASTPGGFGTEAFF.

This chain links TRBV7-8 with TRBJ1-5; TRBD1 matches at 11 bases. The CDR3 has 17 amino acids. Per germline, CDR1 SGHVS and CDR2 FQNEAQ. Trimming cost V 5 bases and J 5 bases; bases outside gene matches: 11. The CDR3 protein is CASSLFPGTGGDQPQHF. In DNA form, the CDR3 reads TGTGCCAGCAGCCTTTTTCCCGGGACAGGGGGGGATCAGCCCCAGCATTTT.

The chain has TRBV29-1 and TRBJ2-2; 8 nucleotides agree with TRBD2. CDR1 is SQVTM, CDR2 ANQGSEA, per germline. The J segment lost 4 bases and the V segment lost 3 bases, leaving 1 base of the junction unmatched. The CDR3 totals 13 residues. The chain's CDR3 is CSVDLAGTGELFF. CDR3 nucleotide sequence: TGCAGCGTTGACCTAGCGGGCACCGGGGAGCTGTTTTTT.

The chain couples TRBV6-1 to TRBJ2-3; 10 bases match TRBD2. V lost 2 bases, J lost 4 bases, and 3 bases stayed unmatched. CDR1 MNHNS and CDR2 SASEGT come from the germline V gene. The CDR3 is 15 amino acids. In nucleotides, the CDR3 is TGTGCCAGCAGTGAACTAGCGGGGGCCCCAGATACGCAGTATTTT. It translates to CASSELAGAPDTQYF.

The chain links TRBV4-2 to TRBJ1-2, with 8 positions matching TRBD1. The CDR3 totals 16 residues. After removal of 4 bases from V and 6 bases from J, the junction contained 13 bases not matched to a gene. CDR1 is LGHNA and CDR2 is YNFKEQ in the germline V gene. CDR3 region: CASSPPGRGPEDGYTF. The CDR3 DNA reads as TGTGCCAGCAGCCCCCCTGGCAGGGGGCCTGAGGATGGCTACACCTTC.

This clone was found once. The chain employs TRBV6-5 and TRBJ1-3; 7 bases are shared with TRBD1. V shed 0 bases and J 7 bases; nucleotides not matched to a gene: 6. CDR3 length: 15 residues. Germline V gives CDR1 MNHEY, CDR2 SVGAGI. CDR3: CASSYSMEGANTIYF. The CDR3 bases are TGTGCCAGCAGTTACTCCATGGAGGGGGCGAACACCATATATTTT.

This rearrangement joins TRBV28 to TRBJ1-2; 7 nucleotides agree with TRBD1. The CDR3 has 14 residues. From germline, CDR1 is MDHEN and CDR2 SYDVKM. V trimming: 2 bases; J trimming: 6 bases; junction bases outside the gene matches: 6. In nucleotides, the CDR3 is TGTGCCAGCAGTTTAACAGGGGTAGGGGATGGCTACACCTTC. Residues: CASSLTGVGDGYTF.

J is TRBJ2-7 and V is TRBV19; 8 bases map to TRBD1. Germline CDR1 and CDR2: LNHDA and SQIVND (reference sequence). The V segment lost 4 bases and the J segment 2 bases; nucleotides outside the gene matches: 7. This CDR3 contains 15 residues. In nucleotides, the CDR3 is TGTGCCAGTAGTACCTCAGGGGGCCCCACCTACGAGCAGTACTTC. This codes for CASSTSGGPTYEQYF.

The CDR3 nucleotides are TGTGCCAGCAGTTACGGGAGGGGGGGGAACACTGAAGCTTTCTTT. It specifies CASSYGRGGNTEAFF. V gene TRBV6-6 combines with J gene TRBJ1-1, with D possibly TRBD1 on 6 matching bases. This CDR3 has 15 residues. Germline CDR1 reads MNHNY; CDR2 reads SVGAGI (reference sequence). V gave up 2 bases and J gave up 1 base, with 11 bases separating them.

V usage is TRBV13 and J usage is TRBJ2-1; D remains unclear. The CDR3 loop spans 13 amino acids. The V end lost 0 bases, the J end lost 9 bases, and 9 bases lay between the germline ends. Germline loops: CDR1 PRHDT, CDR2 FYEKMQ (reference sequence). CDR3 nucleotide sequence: TGTGCCAGCAGCTTAGGCGTATCGTCTGAGCAGTTCTTC. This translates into CASSLGVSSEQFF.

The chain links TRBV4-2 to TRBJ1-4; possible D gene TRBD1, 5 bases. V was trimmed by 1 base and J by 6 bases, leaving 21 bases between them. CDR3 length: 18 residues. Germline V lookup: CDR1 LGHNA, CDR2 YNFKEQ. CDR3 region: CASSQGPAGQGIDEKLFF. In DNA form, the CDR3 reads TGTGCCAGCAGCCAAGGCCCGGCGGGGCAGGGAATAGATGAAAAACTGTTTTTT.

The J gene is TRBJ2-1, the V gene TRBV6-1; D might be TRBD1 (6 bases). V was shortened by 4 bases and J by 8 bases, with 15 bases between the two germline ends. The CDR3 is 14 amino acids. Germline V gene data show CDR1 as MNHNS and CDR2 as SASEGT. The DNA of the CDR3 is TGTGCCAGCAGTGTTAACAGGGAGAGGGATGAGCAGTTCTTC. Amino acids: CASSVNRERDEQFF.

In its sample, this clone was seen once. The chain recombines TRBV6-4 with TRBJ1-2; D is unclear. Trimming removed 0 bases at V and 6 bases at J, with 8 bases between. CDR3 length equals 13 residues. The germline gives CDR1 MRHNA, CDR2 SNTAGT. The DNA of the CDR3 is TGTGCCAGCAGTGACTCGGACGGGGATGGCTACACCTTC. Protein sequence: CASSDSDGDGYTF.

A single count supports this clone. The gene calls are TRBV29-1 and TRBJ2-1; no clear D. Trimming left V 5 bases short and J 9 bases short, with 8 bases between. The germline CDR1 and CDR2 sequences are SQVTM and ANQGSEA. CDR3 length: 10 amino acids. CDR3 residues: CSVRFVEQFF. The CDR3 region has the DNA TGCAGCGTTCGGTTCGTTGAGCAGTTCTTC.

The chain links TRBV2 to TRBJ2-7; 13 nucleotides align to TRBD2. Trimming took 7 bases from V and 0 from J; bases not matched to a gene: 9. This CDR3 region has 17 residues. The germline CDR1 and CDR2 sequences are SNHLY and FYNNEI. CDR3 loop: CASIKGLAGTSSYEQYF. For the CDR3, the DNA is TGTGCCAGCATTAAGGGACTAGCGGGAACCAGCTCCTACGAGCAGTACTTC.

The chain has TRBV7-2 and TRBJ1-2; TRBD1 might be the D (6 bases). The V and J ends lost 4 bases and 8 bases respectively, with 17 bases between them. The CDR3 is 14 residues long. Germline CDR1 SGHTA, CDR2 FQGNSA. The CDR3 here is CASSSPTGGIGYTF. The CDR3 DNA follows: TGTGCCAGCAGCTCGCCCACGGGGGGCATAGGCTACACCTTC.

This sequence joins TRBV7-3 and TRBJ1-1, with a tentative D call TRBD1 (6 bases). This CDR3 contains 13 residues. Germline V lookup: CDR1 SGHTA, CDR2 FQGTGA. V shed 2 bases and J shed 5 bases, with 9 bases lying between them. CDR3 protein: CASSLEGETEAFF. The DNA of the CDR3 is TGTGCCAGCAGCTTAGAGGGGGAAACTGAAGCTTTCTTT.